The 7 T cell receptor beta chains reported below all come from one sample, sequenced in a study of shared clonotypes between healthy human individuals. The table came from immunoSEQ multiplex PCR; TCRdb's copy has only in-frame clones and leaves some out. The sample holds about 2.1 million clones, 80% to 95% seen once. The naive CD8 population came from CD45RO-negative cells selected for CCR7, without terminally differentiated effector memory CD45RA+ cells. Sequencing was carried out using naive CD8+ T cells from PBMCs. The source of these receptors is a man between 18 and 35 years old in good health. Some clones in this sample may be carry-over from other donors' samples.

The chain links TRBV29-1 to TRBJ1-2; possibly TRBD1 for D (6 bases). From germline, CDR1 is SQVTM and CDR2 ANQGSEA. Trimming left V 0 bases short and J 3 bases short, with 20 bases between. The CDR3 consists of 17 residues. In DNA, the CDR3 is TGCAGCGTTGAAGACCCCGCAGGGGCCCCGCGGCACTATGGCTACACCTTC. It codes for CSVEDPAGAPRHYGYTF.

The gene calls are TRBV27 and TRBJ2-7, with TRBD1 as a possible D gene (5 bases). The CDR3 loop spans 17 amino acids. Germline CDR1 MNHEY, CDR2 SMNVEV (reference sequence). V lost 5 bases to trimming and J lost 2 bases, with 22 bases between them. The CDR3 DNA follows: TGTGCCAGCAGTCCCCGTTCAGGGTTTAGTATCCCCTACGAGCAGTACTTC. Protein: CASSPRSGFSIPYEQYF.

The chain has TRBV18 and TRBJ1-1; no clear D gene. Germline V gene lookup returns CDR1 KGHSH and CDR2 LQKENI. V was shortened by 3 bases and J by 4 bases, with 9 bases between the two germline ends. This CDR3 is built from 13 residues. The CDR3 here is CASSPPWGTEAFF. The CDR3, as DNA: TGTGCCAGCTCACCCCCGTGGGGCACTGAAGCTTTCTTT.

The V and J genes are TRBV6-1 and TRBJ1-5; TRBD1 is a possible D gene (6 bases). The ends were cut back, 0 bases at V and 7 bases at J, with 7 bases in the middle. There are 13 residues in the CDR3. Germline loops: CDR1 MNHNS, CDR2 SASEGT. The CDR3 coding sequence is TGTGCCAGCAGTGAAGCGGGGGGCCAGCCCCAGCATTTT. Translating it yields CASSEAGGQPQHF.

Note on this clone: Other DNA sequences in this specimen translate into the identical CDR3. The chain has TRBV20-1 and TRBJ2-7; D is unresolved. This CDR3 has 11 residues. Germline CDR1 DFQATT, CDR2 SNEGSKA (reference sequence). Trimming shortened V by 6 bases and J by 2 bases, and 8 bases separated the two germline ends. The CDR3 is CSAKDPYEQYF. Written as DNA, the CDR3 is TGCAGTGCCAAGGACCCCTACGAGCAGTACTTC.

The V gene is TRBV19, the J gene TRBJ2-1, with D unclear. The germline CDR1 and CDR2 sequences are LNHDA and SQIVND (reference sequence). The CDR3 has 18 amino acids. The V gene lost 1 base and the J gene lost 0 bases, with 16 bases spanning the gap. DNA for the CDR3: TGTGCCAGTAGTATAGTCCTTCTTCGGAAGACCTCCTACAATGAGCAGTTCTTC. Its protein product is CASSIVLLRKTSYNEQFF.

The chain is built from TRBV11-2 and TRBJ2-7; D unresolved. This CDR3 region has 15 residues. V was cut by 1 base and J by 5 bases, with 15 bases left in between. Germline CDR1 and CDR2: SGHAT and FQNNGV. The CDR3 nucleotides are TGTGCCAGCAGCTTAGGGGATCGGCCTAGGGACGAGCAGTACTTC. Residues: CASSLGDRPRDEQYF.